The rows below give T cell receptor beta chains drawn from one sample of a study of blood T cell repertoires in COVID-19. Profiling relied on immunoSEQ multiplex PCR, and the TCRdb table lists in-frame clones only, not all of them. This table has under 140,000 clones, less than 75% appearing once. The sample comprised peripheral blood. These receptors originate from a woman in her fifties or sixties with acute or convalescent COVID-19. CDR3s include the opening cysteine and the closing phenylalanine or tryptophan. A D gene is named only where the DNA matches it firmly. Expanded clones get a size class; other rows say once, few or many, or leave the size out.

clone_size d_call j_call v_call cdr3_aa cdr3_nt
NA NA TRBJ1-1 TRBV11-2 CASSLGGVPAEAFF TGTGCCAGCAGCTTAGGGGGGGTTCCCGCTGAAGCTTTCTTT
NA TRBD2 TRBJ2-7 TRBV7-2 CASSRTSGGASYEQYF TGTGCCAGCAGCCGTACTAGCGGGGGGGCCTCGTACGAGCAGTACTTC
NA TRBD2 TRBJ2-3 TRBV5-4 CASSFLSGGQDTQYF TGTGCCAGCAGCTTCCTCAGCGGGGGTCAGGATACGCAGTATTTT
few TRBD1 TRBJ2-3 TRBV24-1 CATSDSGTGYTDTQYF TGTGCCACCAGTGATTCGGGGACAGGGTATACAGATACGCAGTATTTT
once NA TRBJ1-1 TRBV9 CASSVRGGQGGTEAFF TGTGCCAGCAGCGTACGCGGGGGGCAGGGAGGAACTGAAGCTTTCTTT
NA TRBD1 TRBJ1-5 TRBV5-6 CASSRDRGNQPQHF TGTGCCAGCAGCCGGGACAGGGGAAATCAGCCCCAGCATTTT
NA NA TRBJ2-1 TRBV7-3 CASSLTPAGGYYNEQFF TGTGCCAGCAGCTTAACGCCAGCAGGGGGGTACTACAATGAGCAGTTCTTC
NA NA TRBJ1-1 TRBV7-2 CASSLTGEAFF TGTGCCAGCAGCTTGACAGGAGAAGCTTTCTTT
NA NA TRBJ2-7 TRBV11-2 CASSLREDRPQEQYF TGTGCCAGCAGCTTACGAGAGGACAGACCTCAGGAGCAGTACTTC
NA TRBD1 TRBJ2-4 TRBV5-1 CASSLAPGQAKNIQYF TGCGCCAGCAGCTTGGCCCCGGGACAGGCCAAAAACATTCAGTACTTC
NA NA TRBJ1-5 TRBV28 CASSLPPSRGWNQPQHF TGTGCCAGCAGTTTACCCCCTTCCCGGGGTTGGAATCAGCCCCAGCATTTT
few TRBD1 TRBJ2-7 TRBV6-2/TRBV6-3 CASSGTGGKYEQYF TGTGCCAGCAGCGGGACAGGGGGCAAATACGAGCAGTACTTC
NA NA TRBJ2-1 TRBV11-2 CASSFVHEQFF TGTGCCAGCAGCTTCGTCCATGAGCAGTTCTTC
NA NA TRBJ2-5 TRBV27 CASSLSVRDKTQYF TGTGCCAGCAGTTTATCGGTCAGGGACAAGACCCAGTACTTC
NA TRBD1 TRBJ2-3 TRBV6-5 CASSYGDRGPDTQYF TGTGCCAGCAGTTACGGGGACAGGGGACCAGATACGCAGTATTTT
NA TRBD1 TRBJ1-5 TRBV12-3/TRBV12-4 CASKPGGRQPQHF TGTGCCAGTAAACCAGGGGGCCGGCAGCCCCAGCATTTT
once TRBD2 TRBJ2-5 TRBV15 CATSRSGGVETQYF TGTGCCACCAGCAGGTCGGGAGGGGTTGAGACCCAGTACTTC
NA TRBD2 TRBJ2-7 TRBV11-3 CASSLGVGGGAYEQYF TGTGCCAGCAGCTTAGGCGTTGGCGGGGGAGCCTACGAGCAGTACTTC
NA NA TRBJ2-7 TRBV2 CASSEASQVPTYEQYF TGTGCCAGCAGTGAAGCATCACAGGTACCTACCTACGAGCAGTACTTC
NA NA TRBJ2-7 TRBV7-2 CASSLGLAAQYF TGTGCCAGCAGCTTAGGTCTAGCTGCGCAGTACTTC
NA TRBD1 TRBJ1-1 TRBV29-1 CSVDLGTAEAFF TGCAGCGTTGACCTTGGGACAGCCGAAGCTTTCTTT
NA NA TRBJ2-2 TRBV6-9 CASPMDTYTGELFF TGTGCCAGCCCGATGGACACCTACACCGGGGAGCTGTTTTTT
NA TRBD1 TRBJ1-6 TRBV24-1 CATSDGRTGGGSPLHF TGTGCCACCAGTGATGGACGGACAGGGGGCGGATCACCCCTCCACTTT
NA NA TRBJ1-5 TRBV12-3/TRBV12-4 CASSREIHQPQHF TGTGCCAGCAGTCGGGAGATCCATCAGCCCCAGCATTTT
once TRBD1 TRBJ1-4 TRBV7-8 CASSSFTGTGSEKLFF TGTGCCAGCAGCTCCTTTACCGGGACAGGGAGTGAAAAACTGTTTTTT
once NA TRBJ1-2 TRBV9 CASSALGGRYDYGYTF TGTGCCAGCAGCGCTCTGGGGGGGAGGTACGACTATGGCTACACCTTC